The 27 T cell receptor beta chains reported below all come from one sample, sequenced in a study of shared clonotypes between healthy human individuals. Produced via immunoSEQ multiplex PCR; TCRdb's table is partial and in-frame only. The repertoire holds some 2.4 million clones, with roughly 93% as singletons. Sequencing was performed on naive CD4+ T cells from PBMCs. Indicated subset: CD45RA+ positively selected. The receptors shown here come from a man aged 18-30 years in good health. Some clones in this sample may be carry-over from other donors' samples.

With regard to this clone: Other DNA sequences in this sample translate to the same CDR3. The rearrangement uses TRBV28 and TRBJ2-7, with D possibly TRBD1 on 5 matching bases. Trimming pared 6 bases from V and 3 bases from J, leaving 9 bases between. CDR1 MDHEN and CDR2 SYDVKM come from the germline V gene. The CDR3 has 12 residues. The CDR3 loop is CASRDTFYEQYF. The CDR3 DNA reads as TGTGCCAGCAGGGACACTTTCTACGAGCAGTACTTC.

This chain joins TRBV19 and TRBJ1-1, with D possibly TRBD1 on 6 matching bases. The CDR3 is made up of 15 amino acids. Trimming removed 4 bases from V and 4 bases from J, with 16 bases in between. The germline gives CDR1 LNHDA, CDR2 SQIVND (reference sequence). The CDR3 sequence is CASSSPGARGTEAFF. CDR3 bases: TGTGCCAGTAGTAGCCCGGGGGCGCGAGGCACTGAAGCTTTCTTT.

The V call is TRBV7-9, the J call TRBJ2-5, with 11 nucleotides matching TRBD2. Germline CDR1 reads SEHNR; CDR2 reads FQNEAQ (reference sequence). V shed 4 bases and J 4 bases; nucleotides not matched to a gene: 2. The CDR3 consists of 14 residues. The chain's CDR3 is CASSSGTSGETQYF. The CDR3 coding sequence is TGTGCCAGCAGCTCGGGGACTAGCGGAGAGACCCAGTACTTC. Full variable domain (outside the CDR3, taken from reference TRBV7-9 and TRBJ2-5): DTGVSQNPRHKITKRGQNVTFRCDPISEHNRLYWYRQTLGQGPEFLTYFQNEAQLEKSRLLSDRFSAERPKGSFSTLEIQRTEQGDSAMYLCASSSGTSGETQYFGPGTRLLVL.

The chain has TRBV27 and TRBJ2-2; D is possibly TRBD1 (6 bases). This CDR3 region has 16 residues. CDR1 and CDR2 (germline): MNHEY, SMNVEV (reference sequence). Trimming shortened V by 4 bases and J by 0 bases, and 12 bases separated the two germline ends. Here the CDR3 reads CASSYYRVPNTGELFF. The CDR3 DNA reads TGTGCCAGCAGTTACTACAGGGTCCCGAACACCGGGGAGCTGTTTTTT.

The V call is TRBV10-2, the J call TRBJ2-1, with 8 bases that match TRBD2. V lost 2 bases to trimming and J lost 9 bases; unmatched junction nucleotides: 15. There are 17 residues in the CDR3. Looked up from germline, CDR1 is WSHSY and CDR2 is SAAADI. This CDR3 reads CASSEGVAGPLRGEQFF. DNA of the CDR3: TGCGCCAGCAGTGAGGGAGTAGCGGGACCTCTCCGTGGTGAGCAGTTCTTC.

This clone was found once. The chain combines TRBV28 with TRBJ2-7; D is perhaps TRBD2 (6 bases). The CDR3 has 16 amino acids. CDR1 and CDR2 from the germline V gene are MDHEN and SYDVKM. V shed 3 bases and J shed 0 bases, with 15 bases lying between them. In DNA, the CDR3 is TGTGCCAGCAGTTTCCATAGCGGCTCGAGCTCCTACGAGCAGTACTTC. Residues: CASSFHSGSSSYEQYF. The entire variable domain, with the rest obtained from reference TRBV28 and TRBJ2-7, is as follows: DVKVTQSSRYLVKRTGEKVFLECVQDMDHENMFWYRQDPGLGLRLIYFSYDVKMKEKGDIPEGYSVSREKKERFSLILESASTNQTSMYLCASSFHSGSSSYEQYFGPGTRLTVT.

The chain combines TRBV10-1 with TRBJ2-5; 11 bases are a match to TRBD1. The junction had 6 bases not matched to a gene; V was cut back by 11 bases and J by 1 base. Germline assignment: CDR1 WNHNN and CDR2 SYGVQD (reference sequence). This CDR3 is 14 amino acids long. CDR3: CASGGTGGQETQYF. In DNA, the CDR3 is TGCGCCTCCGGGGGGACAGGGGGCCAAGAGACCCAGTACTTC.

The chain joins TRBV19 to TRBJ2-2; the D gene is possibly TRBD2 (6 bases). CDR3 size: 15 residues. V lost 4 bases to trimming and J lost 5 bases, with 14 bases between them. From germline, CDR1 is LNHDA and CDR2 SQIVND (reference sequence). The CDR3 DNA is TGTGCCAGTAGTACCCAGGAAGGGAGGACCGGGGAGCTGTTTTTT. This gives the protein CASSTQEGRTGELFF.

This clone was seen just once. The V and J genes are TRBV18 and TRBJ2-7; D is unclear. V shed 1 base and J shed 3 bases, with 10 bases lying between them. This CDR3 has 14 residues. The germline CDR1 and CDR2 sequences are KGHSH and LQKENI. The CDR3 DNA follows: TGTGCCAGCTCACCACGGGCAGCGAGCTACGAGCAGTACTTC. Amino acid sequence: CASSPRAASYEQYF.

V usage is TRBV10-1 and J usage is TRBJ2-1; TRBD2 matches 13 bases. CDR3 length: 21 amino acids. V shed 0 bases and J 6 bases; nucleotides not matched to a gene: 17. Germline CDR1 reads WNHNN; CDR2 reads SYGVQD (reference sequence). CDR3: CASSESDKGTSGTKCLNEQFF. The CDR3 nucleotides are TGCGCCAGCAGTGAGTCGGACAAAGGGACTAGCGGGACGAAGTGTCTCAATGAGCAGTTCTTC.

The gene calls are TRBV4-3 and TRBJ2-4; 11 bases line up with TRBD2. CDR1 is LGHNA, CDR2 YSLEER, per germline. This CDR3 is 20 amino acids long. J lost 4 bases, V lost 0 bases, and 14 bases had no gene match. CDR3 region: CASSQDQVSGRGIAKNIQYF. CDR3 coding DNA: TGCGCCAGCAGCCAAGATCAGGTTAGCGGGAGGGGGATCGCAAAAAACATTCAGTACTTC.

As DNA, the CDR3 is TGCAGCGTTGAGCTCTCGATGAACACTGAAGCTTTCTTT. As protein: CSVELSMNTEAFF. The V and J genes are TRBV29-1 and TRBJ1-1; D not resolved. The germline CDR1 and CDR2 sequences are SQVTM and ANQGSEA. The V gene lost 3 bases and the J gene lost 0 bases, with 8 bases spanning the gap. The length of the CDR3 is 13 residues.

J is TRBJ2-3 and V is TRBV5-1; 9 positions agree with TRBD1. Trimming removed 3 bases from V and 6 bases from J; junction bases left unmatched: 8. Germline V gene data show CDR1 as SGHRS and CDR2 as YFSETQ. The CDR3 is 15 amino acids. This CDR3 is CASSSKQGALDTQYF. DNA for the CDR3: TGCGCCAGCAGCTCTAAACAGGGGGCTTTGGATACGCAGTATTTT.

J is TRBJ2-7 and V is TRBV5-8, with D possibly TRBD2 on 6 matching bases. Trimming took off 1 base at V and 2 bases at J, with 16 bases between the two ends. In germline, CDR1 is SGHTS, CDR2 YDEGEE. The CDR3 has 16 amino acids. DNA for the CDR3: TGTGCCAGCAGCTTGCTATCGATAGGGACTCCCTACGAGCAGTACTTC. Its translation: CASSLLSIGTPYEQYF.

This chain connects TRBV18 to TRBJ1-4; D uncertain. Trimming stripped 4 bases from V and 3 bases from J, with 12 bases between. Germline V gives CDR1 KGHSH, CDR2 LQKENI. CDR3 length: 15 amino acids. The CDR3 is CASSRQRGANEKLFF. The CDR3 DNA reads as TGTGCCAGCTCACGCCAGCGCGGCGCTAATGAAAAACTGTTTTTT.

This sequence joins TRBV28 and TRBJ2-5; D gene ambiguous. The germline V and J ends were trimmed by 3 bases and 1 base, with 15 bases remaining between them. Per the germline V gene, CDR1 is MDHEN and CDR2 is SYDVKM. There are 16 residues in the CDR3. The CDR3 loop reads CASSLGRFEVQETQYF. The DNA for the CDR3 is TGTGCCAGCAGTTTGGGCAGGTTTGAAGTCCAAGAGACCCAGTACTTC.

V is TRBV7-3 and J is TRBJ2-6; D uncertain. The V gene lost 5 bases and the J gene lost 0 bases, with 5 bases spanning the gap. This CDR3 is 14 amino acids long. Germline V gene sequence: CDR1 SGHTA, CDR2 FQGTGA. The DNA of the CDR3 is TGTGCCAGCAGCCGTAACTCTGGGGCCAACGTCCTGACTTTC. Encoded protein: CASSRNSGANVLTF.

This clone appeared a single time. The chain combines TRBV15 with TRBJ2-7; 11 nucleotides match TRBD1. Germline V gene lookup returns CDR1 LNHNV and CDR2 YYDKDF (reference sequence). V lost 3 bases to trimming and J lost 6 bases; unmatched junction nucleotides: 16. The CDR3 is made up of 18 amino acids. The CDR3 nucleotides are TGTGCCACCAGCAGCCGGGACAGGGGGATTCGGCGACTTTCCGAGCAGTACTTC. Translated: CATSSRDRGIRRLSEQYF.

This clone was counted once. A much larger clone lies a single base off, so this may be a read error. The chain is built from TRBV9 and TRBJ2-7; no clear D. The V end was cut by 3 bases, the J end by 0 bases, with 7 bases between. The CDR3 length is 13 residues. The V gene's germline CDR1 is SGDLS and CDR2 YYNGEE. Here the CDR3 reads CASSADLSYEQYF. The CDR3 DNA follows: TGTGCCAGCAGCGCCGACCTCTCCTACGAGCAGTACTTC.

The rearrangement joins TRBV7-2 to TRBJ2-7, with no clear D. The V end lost 2 bases, the J end lost 4 bases, and 9 bases lay between the germline ends. Per germline, CDR1 SGHTA and CDR2 FQGNSA. The CDR3 loop spans 13 amino acids. The CDR3 is CASSLLIQYEQYF. The DNA of the CDR3 is TGTGCCAGCAGCTTATTAATCCAATACGAGCAGTACTTC.

This chain joins TRBV6-5 and TRBJ1-2; D call uncertain. The germline gives CDR1 MNHEY, CDR2 SVGAGI. The V end lost 2 bases, the J end lost 7 bases, and 11 bases lay between the germline ends. The CDR3 is made up of 13 amino acids. CDR3 protein: CASSYTLSTGYTF. DNA of the CDR3: TGTGCCAGCAGTTACACCTTATCGACTGGCTACACCTTC.

The sample holds a few counts of this clone. The chain recombines TRBV28 with TRBJ1-1; D gene ambiguous. CDR3 length: 13 residues. With 2 bases removed from V and 4 bases from J, the gap between germline ends came to 8 bases. In germline, CDR1 is MDHEN, CDR2 SYDVKM. In DNA form, the CDR3 reads TGTGCCAGCAGTTTACCTCAGGTCACTGAAGCTTTCTTT. This gives the protein CASSLPQVTEAFF.

The chain has TRBV5-5 and TRBJ1-5; weak D call: TRBD1 (6 bases). Germline-derived CDR1 and CDR2 are SGHKS and YYEKEE (reference sequence). V was clipped by 5 bases and J by 0 bases, with 15 bases between them. CDR3 length: 16 residues. CDR3 residues: CASSPGTQNSNQPQHF. Written as DNA, the CDR3 is TGTGCCAGCAGTCCCGGGACACAGAATAGCAATCAGCCCCAGCATTTT. The full variable domain, in which reference TRBV5-5 and TRBJ1-5 provide the parts outside the CDR3, is DAGVTQSPTHLIKTRGQQVTLRCSPISGHKSVSWYQQVLGQGPQFIFQYYEKEERGRGNFPDRFSARQFPNYSSELNVNALLLGDSALYLCASSPGTQNSNQPQHFGDGTRLSIL.

This sequence joins TRBV28 and TRBJ2-2; no firm D call. This CDR3 comprises 15 residues. Germline V CDR1 and CDR2: MDHEN, SYDVKM. Trimming removed 2 bases at V and 1 base at J, with 8 bases between. CDR3 sequence reads: CASSLLRQNTGELFF. As DNA, the CDR3 is TGTGCCAGCAGTTTACTGAGACAGAACACCGGGGAGCTGTTTTTT.

V and J are TRBV5-1 and TRBJ2-7; D may be TRBD1 or TRBD2 (5 bases each). The CDR3 is made up of 16 amino acids. Trimming stripped 4 bases from V and 0 bases from J, with 17 bases between. Germline V gene data show CDR1 as SGHRS and CDR2 as YFSETQ. The CDR3 sequence is CASSPGGAGSSYEQYF. CDR3 DNA: TGCGCCAGCAGCCCTGGGGGTGCTGGGAGCTCCTACGAGCAGTACTTC.

DNA of the CDR3: TGTGCCAGCAGCGCTAACCCAAGGGAGGGAGCTTTCTTT. Its translation is CASSANPREGAFF. The genes are TRBV9 and TRBJ1-1; D ambiguous. V lost 3 bases and J lost 10, with 16 bases in between. The CDR3 runs 13 residues. Per germline, CDR1 SGDLS and CDR2 YYNGEE. The whole variable domain, remainder taken from reference TRBV9 and TRBJ1-1, is DSGVTQTPKHLITATGQRVTLRCSPRSGDLSVYWYQQSLDQGLQFLIQYYNGEERAKGNILERFSAQQFPDLHSELNLSSLELGDSALYFCASSANPREGAFFGQGTRLTVV.

This chain uses TRBV7-3 with TRBJ2-7; a weak D match, TRBD1 (5 bases). The CDR3 is 14 amino acids. Trimming pared 5 bases from V and 7 bases from J, leaving 18 bases between. Germline V gene lookup returns CDR1 SGHTA and CDR2 FQGTGA. The CDR3 DNA sequence: TGTGCCAGCAGCCCGCAACAGGCCATCGGGGAGCAGTACTTC. Its translation is CASSPQQAIGEQYF.